The present entry profiles one T cell receptor beta chain with its context. Antigen unknown. Germline V gene data show CDR1 as MRHNA and CDR2 as SNTAGT. Losses at the gene ends were 6 bases for V and 14 bases for J; bases not matched to a gene: 10. The CDR3 sequence is 14 residues long. These data belong to a study of T cell responses to AZD1222 COVID-19 vaccine. Study findings and constraints: Repertoire sampling occurred only after the peak T cell response. Following two doses of AZD1222, Spike-specific TCR breadth and depth rose. CD4 TCRs linked to vaccination spanned spike, dominating at 160-218 and 743-854. It should be noted that donors were predominantly white British and more often female, and clonal diversity was possibly underestimated.

TCRdb keeps only in-frame clones here, not all; method: immunoSEQ multiplex PCR. The sample carries some 110,000 clones, 88% recorded once. This sequence was found in an adult in good health. V and J are TRBV6-4 and TRBJ2-1; 13 bases map to TRBD2. The sample was peripheral blood, taken on day 0 of AZD1222 vaccination. DNA of the CDR3: TGTGCCAGCAGCCATATCGCCGGACTAGCGGGAGAGTTCTTC. Translated: CASSHIAGLAGEFF.